This entry concerns a single TCR beta chain. The protocol was immunoSEQ multiplex PCR, while the TCRdb copy is restricted to in-frame clones and leaves out a portion. The sample includes 64,000 or so clones, 75% to 85% of them seen just once. The germline V gene has CDR1 SGHAT and CDR2 FQNNGV. V lost 5 bases, J lost 5 bases, and 10 bases stayed unmatched. The CDR3 consists of 15 residues. This record belongs to a study of OX40 agonist ivuxolimab in advanced cancers. Study background: Partial responses were achieved by three patients, of whom one had hepatocellular carcinoma and two had cutaneous melanoma.

The sequence came from an adult with an advanced solid tumor such as melanoma, head and neck, liver or kidney cancer. The sequencing here drew on CD4+ or CD8+ T cells sorted from blood, taken in a trial of the OX40 agonist ivuxolimab. The chain recombines TRBV11-2 with TRBJ2-5; 8 positions agree with TRBD2. In DNA, the CDR3 is TGTGCCAGCAGCCCCAGACTAGCGTTCTGGGAGACCCAGTACTTC. As protein: CASSPRLAFWETQYF.